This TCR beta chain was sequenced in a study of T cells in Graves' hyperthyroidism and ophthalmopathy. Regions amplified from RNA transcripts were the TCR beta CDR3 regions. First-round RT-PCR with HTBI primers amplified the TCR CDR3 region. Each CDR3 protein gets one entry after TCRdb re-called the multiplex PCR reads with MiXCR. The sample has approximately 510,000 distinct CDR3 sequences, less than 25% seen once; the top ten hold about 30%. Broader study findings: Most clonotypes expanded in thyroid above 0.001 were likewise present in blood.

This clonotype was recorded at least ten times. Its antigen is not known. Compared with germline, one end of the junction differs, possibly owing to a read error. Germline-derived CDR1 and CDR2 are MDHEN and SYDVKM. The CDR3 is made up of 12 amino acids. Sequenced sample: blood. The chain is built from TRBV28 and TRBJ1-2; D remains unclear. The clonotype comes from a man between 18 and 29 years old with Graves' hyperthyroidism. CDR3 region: CVSSPDGYGYTF. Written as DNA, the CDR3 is TGTGTCAGCAGCCCGGACGGCTATGGCTACACCTTC.